This T cell receptor (beta chain) stems from a study of OX40 agonist ivuxolimab in advanced cancers. The CDR3 is 15 amino acids. Deletions cut 2 bases from V and 2 bases from J, with 13 bases between. Germline CDR1 is KGHSH and CDR2 is LQKENI. Using immunoSEQ multiplex PCR, the repertoire was profiled, and TCRdb retains in-frame clones only, with some absent. Of around 77,000 clones in the sample, roughly nine tenths were seen once. This chain joins TRBV18 and TRBJ2-7, with D uncertain. The receptor was derived from an adult with an advanced solid tumor such as melanoma, head and neck, liver or kidney cancer. Material: CD4+ or CD8+ T cells sorted from blood, obtained in a trial of the OX40 agonist ivuxolimab. In DNA, the CDR3 is TGTGCCAGCTCACCAATGCCTACTCCAACCTACGAGCAGTACTTC. Protein: CASSPMPTPTYEQYF.